This T cell receptor (beta chain) was identified during a study of T cell repertoires in cytomegalovirus infection. Study at large: It was the public TCR beta signatures that indicated both CMV infection and matching HLA type.

Note on this clonotype: Its antigen remains unidentified. A much larger clonotype is one base distant, so this may be a read error.

General study points: The ex vivo response showed dominance by HLA-C-restricted CMV-specific TCR beta clonotypes.

A single record per CDR3 protein comes from TCRdb applying MiXCR to the reads. The sample includes about 180,000 distinct CDR3 sequences, 14% of them seen just once. The germline V gene has CDR1 SGHRS and CDR2 YFSETQ. The CDR3 contains 14 residues. This TCR derives from a human donor in good health (CMV status not recorded). Some clones in this sample may be carry-over from other donors' samples. What was sequenced was PBMCs. The chain joins TRBV5-1 to TRBJ1-1; D ambiguous. Here the CDR3 DNA reads TGCGCCAGCAACCAGCTTGGACGGAACACTGAAGTTTTCTTT. Translated: CASNQLGRNTEVFF.